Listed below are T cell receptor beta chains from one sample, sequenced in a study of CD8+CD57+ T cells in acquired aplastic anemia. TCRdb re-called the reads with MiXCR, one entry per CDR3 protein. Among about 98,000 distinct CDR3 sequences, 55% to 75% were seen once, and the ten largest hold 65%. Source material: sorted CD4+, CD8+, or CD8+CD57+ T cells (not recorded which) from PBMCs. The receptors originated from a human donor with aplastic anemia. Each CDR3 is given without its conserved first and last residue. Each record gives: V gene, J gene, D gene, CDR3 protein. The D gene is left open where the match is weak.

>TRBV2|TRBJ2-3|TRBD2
ASSDGAGTTDTQY
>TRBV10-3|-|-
AISEGVYNEQF
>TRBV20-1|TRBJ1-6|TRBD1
STETGTRDSSPLH
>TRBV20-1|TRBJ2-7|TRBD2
SASRASGTYEQY
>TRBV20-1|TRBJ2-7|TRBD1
SAPSGTGNPYEQY
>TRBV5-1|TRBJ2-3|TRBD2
ASSQLAGPSTDTQY
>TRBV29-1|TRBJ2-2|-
SVDSPSNTGELF
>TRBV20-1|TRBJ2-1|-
SARDQGEVAYNEQF
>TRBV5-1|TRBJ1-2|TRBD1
ASSASSQGGPNYGYT
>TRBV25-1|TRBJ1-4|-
ASSLGVVTNEKLF
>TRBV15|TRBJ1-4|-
ATSREGVLYEKLF
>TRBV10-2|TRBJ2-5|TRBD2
ASIRTSGGAGETQY
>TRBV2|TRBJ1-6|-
ASSVWARDNSPLH
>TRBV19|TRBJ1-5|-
ASGIHSNQPQH
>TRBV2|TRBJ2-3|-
ASTRDLTDTQY
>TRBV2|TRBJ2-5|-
ASGPPLLSLQETQY
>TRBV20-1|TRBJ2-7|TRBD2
STISTSGYEQY
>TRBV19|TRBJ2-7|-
ASSLKTASVESYEQY
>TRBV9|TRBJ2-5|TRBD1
ASSPLRGQGQETQY
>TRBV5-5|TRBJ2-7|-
ASSPGQSSWGGQY
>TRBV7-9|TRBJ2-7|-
ASSLTAREQY
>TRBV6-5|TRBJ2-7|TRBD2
ASSYRLAGAHYEQY
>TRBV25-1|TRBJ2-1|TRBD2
ASSPPEGAGGINEQF
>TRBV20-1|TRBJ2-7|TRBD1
SAEGGQGNRYEQY
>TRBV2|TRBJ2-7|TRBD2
ASSDRTSDEQY
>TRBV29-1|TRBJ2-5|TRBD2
SAGTITSPGETQY
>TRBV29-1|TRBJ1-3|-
SVEDNGNTIY
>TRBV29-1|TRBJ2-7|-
SVEDQGTYEQY
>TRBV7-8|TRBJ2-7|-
ASSLIAYEQY
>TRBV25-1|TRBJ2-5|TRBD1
ASSESDRGKTQY
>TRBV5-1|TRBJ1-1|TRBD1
ASSVSGTGPEAF
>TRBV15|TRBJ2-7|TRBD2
ATSRGGLAGGEQY
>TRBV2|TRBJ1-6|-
ASSNSGDYNSPLH
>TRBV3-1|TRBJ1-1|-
ASSQRAANTEAF
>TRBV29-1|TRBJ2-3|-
SVRKGLGTDTQY
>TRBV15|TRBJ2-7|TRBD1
ATRETGVYEQY